This T cell receptor (beta chain) is from a study of read filtering for tumor transcriptome and immune sequencing. The wider study: The cohort had 17 men and over eleven women aged roughly 47 to 85, mean about 67 years. Fewer than 10 patients were R-ISS I, 16 were R-ISS II, about seven were R-ISS III. Study-level findings and limits: IR-seq captured clonotypes deeper and more reliably than RNA-seq. Approximately 80% of IR-seq clonotypes had one read, totaling about 3.3% of reads; RNA-seq: approximately 75% and 45%.

This clonotype has a count of ten or more. The antigen is undetermined. The library was built from 400 ng RNA with molecular barcoded adaptors for alpha/delta and beta/gamma chains. TCRdb independently ran MiXCR on the reads; one entry per CDR3 protein. Counted here are around 130,000 distinct CDR3 sequences, roughly 13% occurring once; the ten biggest clones make up just under 8.5%. Germline assignment: CDR1 SGHRS and CDR2 YFSETQ. The CDR3 length is 13 residues. V lost 4 bases and J 4 bases, leaving 11 bases between the germline ends. The clonotype originates from a donor aged 40 or older with multiple myeloma. The V gene is TRBV5-1, the J gene TRBJ2-5; a weak D match, TRBD1 (5 bases). The source material was a population of CD138-negative cells sorted from bone marrow. The CDR3 sequence is CASSRQGAETQYF. The CDR3 region has the DNA TGCGCCAGCAGCCGGCAGGGTGCAGAGACCCAGTACTTC.